The 22 T cell receptor beta chains in this list originate from one sample, sequenced in a study of shared clonotypes between healthy human individuals. This table comes from immunoSEQ multiplex PCR, and its TCRdb copy is limited to in-frame clones, with some not included. The sample carries more than 900,000 clones, approximately 78% recorded once. Sequencing was carried out using memory CD4+ T cells from PBMCs. Documented subset: CD45RA-negative fraction. Every receptor here comes from a young man in good health. Some clones in this sample may be carry-over from other donors' samples.

This clone was seen only once. The chain carries TRBV2 and TRBJ1-5; the D is unclear. Germline lookup yields CDR1 SNHLY and CDR2 FYNNEI. The CDR3 totals 15 residues. V lost 2 bases and J lost 2, with 10 bases in between. CDR3 DNA: TGTGCCAGCAGTGAAACCCCAAGGGGCAATCAGCCCCAGCATTTT. Translated: CASSETPRGNQPQHF.

Only one count was recorded for this clone. The chain couples TRBV25-1 to TRBJ2-2, with D perhaps matching TRBD2 (6 bases). The CDR3 is 15 residues long. Germline CDR1 MGHDK, CDR2 SYGVNS. Trimming removed 2 bases at V and 4 bases at J, with 11 bases between. The CDR3 region is CASSEGGGFTGELFF. In DNA, the CDR3 is TGTGCCAGCAGTGAAGGTGGGGGGTTCACCGGGGAGCTGTTTTTT.

This clone was counted only a few times. The chain is built from TRBV4-1 and TRBJ2-5; tentative D call: TRBD2 (5 bases). V lost 2 bases and J lost 4, with 8 bases in between. CDR1 and CDR2 from the germline V gene are MGHRA and YSYEKL. The CDR3 contains 13 residues. CDR3 loop: CASSQLLGETQYF. The CDR3 nucleotides are TGCGCCAGCAGCCAATTACTAGGAGAGACCCAGTACTTC.

The genes are TRBV18 and TRBJ2-5; 14 nucleotides agree with TRBD2. This CDR3 has 17 amino acids. The germline gives CDR1 KGHSH, CDR2 LQKENI. The J segment lost 5 bases and the V segment lost 5 bases, leaving 10 bases of the junction unmatched. The chain's CDR3 is CASSSSGTSGSPETQYF. The CDR3, as DNA: TGTGCCAGCTCAAGCAGCGGGACTAGCGGGAGTCCGGAGACCCAGTACTTC.

The chain uses TRBV19 and TRBJ1-1; the D is unclear. CDR1 and CDR2 (germline): LNHDA, SQIVND (reference sequence). CDR3 length: 14 residues. The V end was cut by 3 bases, the J end by 4 bases, with 12 bases between. The CDR3 here is CASSILGIGTEAFF. The CDR3, as DNA: TGTGCCAGTAGTATCCTCGGAATAGGCACTGAAGCTTTCTTT.

J is TRBJ2-1 and V is TRBV18; 10 bases align to TRBD2. V dropped 2 bases and J dropped 5; count of bases not matched to a gene: 12. Germline CDR1 KGHSH, CDR2 LQKENI. The CDR3 consists of 18 residues. The CDR3, as DNA: TGTGCCAGCTCACCATTCCCCCCCCCACTAGCGGGAAACAATGAGCAGTTCTTC. Its translation: CASSPFPPPLAGNNEQFF.

J is TRBJ2-7 and V is TRBV7-8; D may match TRBD1 or TRBD2 (6 bases each). The V and J ends lost 5 bases and 3 bases respectively, with 17 bases between them. Germline CDR1 and CDR2: SGHVS and FQNEAQ. This CDR3 contains 15 residues. CDR3 nucleotide sequence: TGTGCCAGCAGCCTGGGGGCTAGCGCCAGCTACGAGCAGTACTTC. It codes for CASSLGASASYEQYF.

V gene TRBV19 combines with J gene TRBJ1-2, with D perhaps matching TRBD1 (6 bases). Between the trimmed V and J ends, which lost 7 bases and 4 bases, there was a span of 19 bases. The germline CDR1 and CDR2 sequences are LNHDA and SQIVND (reference sequence). This CDR3 is built from 15 residues. CDR3 DNA sequence: TGTGCCAGTAAACCCCGGTCCTCACAGGGCTATGGCTACACCTTC. This encodes CASKPRSSQGYGYTF.

The chain links TRBV2 to TRBJ1-4; possible D gene TRBD1, 5 bases. Germline CDR1 reads SNHLY; CDR2 reads FYNNEI. The CDR3 is 16 residues long. Trimming left V 2 bases short and J 0 bases short, with 10 bases between. CDR3 DNA: TGTGCCAGCAGTGAATGGGGGTCTTCAACTAATGAAAAACTGTTTTTT. Its protein is CASSEWGSSTNEKLFF.

CDR3 sequence reads: CASSQDLTAPSYNEQFF. The CDR3 nucleotides are TGCGCCAGCAGCCAAGATTTGACGGCCCCCTCCTACAATGAGCAGTTCTTC. V usage is TRBV4-1 and J usage is TRBJ2-1; no clear D gene. Germline V gene lookup returns CDR1 MGHRA and CDR2 YSYEKL. The CDR3 is 17 amino acids. V shed 0 bases and J shed 0 bases, with 12 bases lying between them.

The V gene is TRBV7-8, the J gene TRBJ1-2, with D uncertain. Trimming cost V 1 base and J 4 bases, with 10 bases left between them. Germline loops: CDR1 SGHVS, CDR2 FQNEAQ. The CDR3 is 14 amino acids. CDR3 sequence: CASSLGETLYGYTF. The CDR3 DNA follows: TGTGCCAGCAGCTTAGGCGAGACCCTCTATGGCTACACCTTC.

CDR3 in amino acids: CASSLFTGAMNTEAFF. CDR3 bases: TGTGCCAGCAGCTTATTTACGGGTGCAATGAACACTGAAGCTTTCTTT. The gene calls are TRBV13 and TRBJ1-1; D is unresolved. Looked up from germline, CDR1 is PRHDT and CDR2 is FYEKMQ (reference sequence). With 2 bases removed from V and 0 bases from J, the gap between germline ends came to 13 bases. CDR3 length: 16 residues.

The chain recombines TRBV28 with TRBJ2-5; D is possibly TRBD1 or TRBD2 (5 bases each). V shed 6 bases and J shed 5 bases, with 22 bases lying between them. CDR1 MDHEN and CDR2 SYDVKM come from the germline V gene. This CDR3 is 16 amino acids long. CDR3 nucleotide sequence: TGTGCCAGCAGACAAGGGACGTACTTCCCGGGGGAGACCCAGTACTTC. Its protein is CASRQGTYFPGETQYF.

This clone was observed a single time. The rearrangement joins TRBV2 to TRBJ2-1, with TRBD2 identical over 7 bases. Looked up from germline, CDR1 is SNHLY and CDR2 is FYNNEI. The CDR3 spans 15 residues. J gave up 1 base and V 3 bases, and 3 bases lay outside the gene matches. The CDR3, as DNA: TGTGCCAGCAGTGAGGGGGAGGGATCCTACAATGAGCAGTTCTTC. The encoded protein is CASSEGEGSYNEQFF.

CDR3 region: CASSLFAEDYEQYF. The CDR3 DNA reads as TGTGCCAGCAGCTTATTCGCGGAGGACTACGAGCAGTACTTC. The rearrangement joins TRBV7-9 to TRBJ2-7, with D possibly matching TRBD2 (5 bases). CDR3 length: 14 residues. The germline CDR1 and CDR2 sequences are SEHNR and FQNEAQ (reference sequence). Trimming left V 2 bases short and J 3 bases short, with 11 bases between.

The count of this clone is one. This CDR3 is CASRTGLAGGGETQYF. CDR3 in DNA: TGCGCCAGCAGAACGGGACTAGCGGGAGGAGGAGAGACCCAGTACTTC. V usage is TRBV5-1 and J usage is TRBJ2-5, with TRBD2 matching 15 bases. From germline, CDR1 is SGHRS and CDR2 YFSETQ. The CDR3 covers 16 residues. V trimming: 5 bases; J trimming: 4 bases; junction bases outside the gene matches: 6.

This clone has only one observation. The chain joins TRBV11-2 to TRBJ2-4; 10 bases are shared with TRBD1. V shed 6 bases and J 6 bases; nucleotides not matched to a gene: 11. Germline CDR1 is SGHAT and CDR2 is FQNNGV. The CDR3 totals 16 residues. CDR3: CASSRLSDRGSNIQYF. The CDR3 bases are TGTGCCAGCAGTCGACTATCGGACAGGGGGTCAAACATTCAGTACTTC.

For the CDR3, the DNA is TGTGCCAGCAGCGGGGGCCAATTCTATGGCTACACCTTC. Translated: CASSGGQFYGYTF. The chain uses TRBV9 and TRBJ1-2; D might be TRBD1 (5 bases). The length of the CDR3 is 13 residues. Germline V lookup: CDR1 SGDLS, CDR2 YYNGEE. V was shortened by 3 bases and J by 4 bases, with 10 bases between the two germline ends.

Of note for this clone: With a far larger clone one base away, a read error is the likely cause. Within the sample, other DNA sequences also encode this same CDR3. The rearrangement joins TRBV28 to TRBJ1-5; maybe TRBD1 (5 bases). The CDR3 runs 13 residues. V was clipped by 8 bases and J by 2 bases, with 10 bases between them. Germline CDR1 and CDR2: MDHEN and SYDVKM. The CDR3 bases are TGTGCCAGCGGCCGGGGGGGCAATCAGCCCCAGCATTTT. This sequence encodes CASGRGGNQPQHF.

This clone was counted a few times. J is TRBJ1-4 and V is TRBV6-5; 7 bases agree with TRBD1. The CDR3 runs 15 residues. V was clipped by 5 bases and J by 6 bases; unmatched bases: 9. CDR1 is MNHEY, CDR2 SVGAGI, per germline. The CDR3 DNA is TGTGCCAGCAGTACACAAACAGGGGCAGATGAAAAACTGTTTTTT. It specifies CASSTQTGADEKLFF.

The V call is TRBV10-3, the J call TRBJ2-7, with D perhaps matching TRBD1 (5 bases). V was shortened by 1 base and J by 6 bases, with 7 bases between the two germline ends. This CDR3 is 12 amino acids long. Germline assignment: CDR1 ENHRY and CDR2 SYGVKD. In DNA form, the CDR3 reads TGTGCCATCAGTGAGTTCAGGGCCGAGCAGTACTTC. Its protein is CAISEFRAEQYF.

This sequence joins TRBV7-7 and TRBJ2-7; D may be TRBD2 (6 bases). The ends were cut back, 5 bases at V and 0 bases at J, with 14 bases in the middle. In germline, CDR1 is SSHAT, CDR2 FNYEAQ (reference sequence). The CDR3 contains 15 residues. The DNA for the CDR3 is TGTGCCAGCAGCCCCGGCGGGGCGGGCTCCTACGAGCAGTACTTC. It codes for CASSPGGAGSYEQYF.